These 13 T cell receptor beta chains were sequenced from one sample in a study of blood T cell repertoires in COVID-19. TCRdb's copy holds only in-frame clones and misses some; the assay was immunoSEQ multiplex PCR. Of some 350,000 clones listed, about 90% are singletons. The sample taken for sequencing was peripheral blood. The origin of the receptors is a young woman who had recovered from COVID-19.

Worth noting for this clone: The identical CDR3 is also encoded by other nucleotide sequences in the sample. The chain joins TRBV7-2 to TRBJ2-1, with 11 positions matching TRBD2. Germline CDR1 reads SGHTA; CDR2 reads FQGNSA. The CDR3 is 15 amino acids. Trimming cost V 5 bases and J 1 base; bases outside gene matches: 1. Here the CDR3 reads CASSTSGSSYNEQFF. For the CDR3, the DNA is TGTGCCAGCAGCACTAGCGGGAGTTCCTACAATGAGCAGTTCTTC. Complete variable domain (other parts from reference TRBV7-2 and TRBJ2-1): GAGVSQSPSNKVTEKGKDVELRCDPISGHTALYWYRQSLGQGLEFLIYFQGNSAPDKSGLPSDRFSAERTGGSVSTLTIQRTQQEDSAVYLCASSTSGSSYNEQFFGPGTRLTVL.

The rearrangement joins TRBV7-2 to TRBJ1-1, with D possibly TRBD1 on 6 matching bases. This CDR3 spans 15 amino acids. Germline V lookup: CDR1 SGHTA, CDR2 FQGNSA. The V end was cut by 1 base, the J end by 7 bases, with 16 bases between. Here the CDR3 reads CASSLEVAGGGEAFF. The CDR3 DNA reads TGTGCCAGCAGCTTAGAGGTGGCGGGAGGGGGTGAAGCTTTCTTT.

The chain couples TRBV20-1 to TRBJ1-2; D possibly corresponds to TRBD1 (5 bases). CDR3 length equals 11 residues. Looked up from germline, CDR1 is DFQATT and CDR2 is SNEGSKA (reference sequence). CDR3 sequence (DNA): TGCGCCTGGGGCGGTAACTATGGCTACACCTTC. It yields the protein CAWGGNYGYTF.

This chain connects TRBV7-2 to TRBJ1-2; D is perhaps TRBD1 (5 bases). The germline V and J ends were trimmed by 1 base and 4 bases, with 19 bases remaining between them. Germline CDR1 reads SGHTA; CDR2 reads FQGNSA. There are 17 residues in the CDR3. CDR3 bases: TGTGCCAGCAGCTTAGATCATTTTTATGCAGGGATCTATGGCTACACCTTC. Amino acid sequence: CASSLDHFYAGIYGYTF.

The chain links TRBV30 to TRBJ2-7; TRBD2 is a possible D gene (5 bases). CDR1 and CDR2 from the germline V gene are GTSNPN and SVGIG (reference sequence). The CDR3 is made up of 13 amino acids. Trimming took 3 bases from V and 1 from J, leaving 10 bases between them. CDR3 DNA: TGTGCCTGGAGGCCCCCGGGGTCCTACGAGCAGTACGTC. Translation: CAWRPPGSYEQYV.

The V call is TRBV7-9, the J call TRBJ2-6; D is ambiguous. The V end was cut by 1 base, the J end by 5 bases, with 3 bases between. The CDR3 length is 13 residues. CDR1 is SEHNR and CDR2 is FQNEAQ in the germline V gene (reference sequence). The CDR3 nucleotides read TGTGCCAGCAGCTTAGATAGGGCCAACGTCCTGACTTTC. Translating it yields CASSLDRANVLTF.

CDR3 nucleotides: TGTGCCAGCAGCTTAGGCTGGGGGGGAGAGCAAGAGACCCAGTACTTC. Its protein product is CASSLGWGGEQETQYF. The chain uses TRBV13 and TRBJ2-5; 7 bases align to TRBD2. Germline V lookup: CDR1 PRHDT, CDR2 FYEKMQ (reference sequence). The CDR3 is 16 amino acids. V shed 0 bases, J shed 2 bases, and the junction held 6 bases outside the gene matches.

In DNA, the CDR3 is TGCGCCAGCAGCCGAAGCCTCCTAGCGGGAACAGCCAAACCAGATACGCAGTATTTT. Amino acid sequence: CASSRSLLAGTAKPDTQYF. V is TRBV4-1 and J is TRBJ2-3; 9 nucleotides line up with TRBD2. Trimming took 4 bases from V and 4 from J; bases not matched to a gene: 18. This CDR3 spans 19 amino acids. In germline, CDR1 is MGHRA, CDR2 YSYEKL.

V gene TRBV30 combines with J gene TRBJ1-3; the D is unclear. The CDR3 totals 13 residues. Between the trimmed V and J ends, which lost 4 bases and 0 bases, there was a span of 7 bases. Germline V gene sequence: CDR1 GTSNPN, CDR2 SVGIG (reference sequence). CDR3 loop: CAWTGISGNTIYF. Written as DNA, the CDR3 is TGTGCCTGGACGGGGATCTCTGGAAACACCATATATTTT.

The chain has TRBV5-1 and TRBJ1-1, with 7 nucleotides matching TRBD1. After removal of 4 bases from V and 1 base from J, the junction contained 16 bases not matched to a gene. CDR1 SGHRS and CDR2 YFSETQ come from the germline V gene. CDR3 size: 18 residues. DNA of the CDR3: TGCGCCAGCAGCCCCGGGACAGTCCCTACCTGGGGGAACACTGAAGCTTTCTTT. This encodes CASSPGTVPTWGNTEAFF.

This chain links TRBV5-1 with TRBJ2-1; 11 bases agree with TRBD2. CDR1 is SGHRS, CDR2 YFSETQ, per germline. The CDR3 runs to 15 residues. Trimming took 3 bases from V and 6 from J; bases not matched to a gene: 5. The DNA of the CDR3 is TGCGCCAGCAGCTCCCTAGCGGGAGGAAGCAATGAGCAGTTCTTC. Its protein product is CASSSLAGGSNEQFF.

The chain couples TRBV6-2 or TRBV6-3 to TRBJ2-7; perhaps TRBD1 as D (5 bases). The length of the CDR3 is 13 residues. Looked up from germline, CDR1 is MNHEY and CDR2 is SVGEGT. Trimming left V 5 bases short and J 2 bases short, with 10 bases between. The CDR3 region has the DNA TGTGCCAGCAGTCCAGGGTCCACCTACGAGCAGTACGTC. This sequence encodes CASSPGSTYEQYV.

This rearrangement joins TRBV11-3 to TRBJ1-4; 8 positions match TRBD1. The trim removed 5 bases at V and 8 bases at J, leaving 16 bases unmatched. From germline, CDR1 is SGHNT and CDR2 YENEEA. The CDR3 sequence is 17 residues long. CDR3 nucleotides: TGTGCCAGCAGCCAAGGGACAGCCCCTACAGGGGGAGAAAAACTGTTTTTT. It yields the protein CASSQGTAPTGGEKLFF.